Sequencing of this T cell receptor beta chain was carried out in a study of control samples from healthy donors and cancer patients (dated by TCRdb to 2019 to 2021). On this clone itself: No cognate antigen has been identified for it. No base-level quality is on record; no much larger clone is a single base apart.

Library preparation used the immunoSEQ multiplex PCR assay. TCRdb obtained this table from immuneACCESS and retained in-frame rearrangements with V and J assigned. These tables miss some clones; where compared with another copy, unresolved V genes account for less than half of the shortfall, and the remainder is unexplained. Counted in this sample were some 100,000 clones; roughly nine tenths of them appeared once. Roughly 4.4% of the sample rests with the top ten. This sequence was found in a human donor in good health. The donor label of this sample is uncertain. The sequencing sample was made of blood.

The CDR3 has the sequence CASSIVFGGANVLTF. The DNA sequence is as follows: TGTGCCAGTAGTATAGTGTTCGGTGGGGCCAACGTCCTGACTTTC. This chain is built from TRBV19 and TRBJ2-6; the D gene identity is not certain. V loses 1 base of germline sequence and J loses 3 bases, and the interval between the two ends is 7 bases. The CDR3 numbers 15 residues from cysteine through phenylalanine. Here the CDR3 DNA is all that survives: 45 bases in frame from base 1. Looking up the germline V gene (reference sequence) yields CDR1 LNHDA and CDR2 SQIVND.